Each of the 10 T cell receptor beta chains below was sequenced from the same sample in a study of regulatory T cells in long-lasting Graves disease. CDR3-region Arm-PCR and iRepertoire HTBI primers produced the TCR beta libraries. MiXCR, applied by TCRdb to the multiplex PCR reads, yields one record per CDR3 protein. The sample records 530,000 or so distinct CDR3 sequences, less than 15% being singletons. Specified time point: newly diagnosed GD, antithyroid drugs for less than 3 months. PBMCs provided the RNA from which the TCR library was made. These records were also assigned to another study, of T cells in Graves' hyperthyroidism and ophthalmopathy.

The sample was peripheral blood mononuclear cells (PBMCs), taken at new diagnosis, from a patient treated with antithyroid drugs. These receptors came from a man aged 25-40 years with Graves disease.

This clonotype was counted many times. The V call is TRBV6-1, the J call TRBJ2-7; tentative D call: TRBD1 (5 bases). Trimming left V 8 bases short and J 4 bases short, with 12 bases between. Germline lookup yields CDR1 MNHNS and CDR2 SASEGT. The CDR3 runs 12 residues. For the CDR3, the DNA is TGTGCCAGCGGGCAGGGTCCGTACGAGCAGTACTTC. It specifies CASGQGPYEQYF.

In this sample, this clonotype turned up many times. The chain carries TRBV11-2 and TRBJ2-1, with D maybe TRBD1 (6 bases). This CDR3 is 18 amino acids long. Per germline, CDR1 SGHAT and CDR2 FQNNGV. V lost 0 bases and J 5 bases, leaving 20 bases between the germline ends. The CDR3 loop reads CASSLEPPQRTAHNEQFF. The CDR3 DNA follows: TGTGCCAGCAGCTTAGAACCTCCTCAGAGGACAGCTCACAATGAGCAGTTCTTC.

A remark on this clonotype: A far larger clone lies a single base away; this is likely a read error. V and J are TRBV2 and TRBJ2-3; D is ambiguous. The CDR3 runs 15 residues. CDR1 SNHLY and CDR2 FYNNEI come from the germline V gene. V was trimmed by 6 bases and J by 3 bases, leaving 16 bases between them. This CDR3 is CASSNNLPQTDTQYF. CDR3 nucleotides: TGTGCCAGCAGCAACAACCTCCCACAAACAGATACGCAGTATTTT. The full variable domain, rest sourced from reference TRBV2 and TRBJ2-3, is EPEVTQTPSHQVTQMGQEVILRCVPISNHLYFYWYRQILGQKVEFLVSFYNNEISEKSEIFDDQFSVERPDGSNFTLKIRSTKLEDSAMYFCASSNNLPQTDTQYFGPGTRLTVL.

The chain recombines TRBV10-3 with TRBJ2-1; no clear D. This CDR3 has 15 amino acids. V lost 4 bases, J lost 0 bases, and 10 bases lay in between. CDR1 and CDR2 (germline): ENHRY, SYGVKD. CDR3 amino acids: CAISGQVLSYNEQFF. The CDR3 DNA is TGTGCCATCAGTGGGCAGGTTCTCTCCTACAATGAGCAGTTCTTC.

This clonotype was detected only a few times. The chain has TRBV5-1 and TRBJ2-2, with 11 nucleotides matching TRBD2. CDR1 SGHRS and CDR2 YFSETQ come from the germline V gene. This CDR3 is 15 amino acids long. Trimming removed 2 bases from V and 4 bases from J; junction bases left unmatched: 1. Here the CDR3 DNA reads TGCGCCAGCAGCTTTACTAGCGGGAGCACCGGGGAGCTGTTTTTT. Its protein is CASSFTSGSTGELFF.

This clonotype was seen ten or more times. The chain recombines TRBV7-3 with TRBJ2-7; TRBD2 is a possible D gene (5 bases). CDR1 and CDR2 (germline): SGHTA, FQGTGA. The V end lost 5 bases, the J end lost 0 bases, and 17 bases lay between the germline ends. The CDR3 runs to 16 residues. The CDR3 nucleotides are TGTGCCAGCAGCCCCCCGTACGGGGATAGCTCCTACGAGCAGTACTTC. The encoded protein is CASSPPYGDSSYEQYF.

The J gene is TRBJ1-2, the V gene TRBV7-3; D perhaps matches TRBD1 (6 bases). The V gene's germline CDR1 is SGHTA and CDR2 FQGTGA. CDR3 length equals 15 residues. Trimming pared 2 bases from V and 8 bases from J, leaving 18 bases between. CDR3 DNA: TGTGCCAGCAGCTTATTTCCGGGGGCGCAAGAAGGCTACACCTTC. The encoded protein is CASSLFPGAQEGYTF.

This clonotype was found a few times. The chain links TRBV19 to TRBJ2-3; unclear D gene. The V gene lost 0 bases and the J gene lost 0 bases, with 13 bases spanning the gap. The CDR3 length is 17 residues. Germline CDR1 is LNHDA and CDR2 is SQIVND (reference sequence). Here the CDR3 reads CASSIDKVTSSTDTQYF. The CDR3 DNA reads as TGTGCCAGTAGTATAGATAAGGTTACGTCTAGCACAGATACGCAGTATTTT. Variable domain in full (rest from reference TRBV19 and TRBJ2-3): DGGITQSPKYLFRKEGQNVTLSCEQNLNHDAMYWYRQDPGQGLRLIYYSQIVNDFQKGDIAEGYSVSREKKESFPLTVTSAQKNPTAFYLCASSIDKVTSSTDTQYFGPGTRLTVL.

Ten or more counts support this clonotype. The chain is built from TRBV27 and TRBJ2-3, with TRBD2 matching 9 bases. There are 17 residues in the CDR3. Germline V gene data show CDR1 as MNHEY and CDR2 as SMNVEV (reference sequence). The ends lost 3 bases at V and 5 bases at J; junction bases unmatched: 12. CDR3 sequence (DNA): TGTGCCAGCAGTTTGGGGACCGGGACTAGCCAAAGAGATACGCAGTATTTT. Translating gives CASSLGTGTSQRDTQYF.

Turning to this clonotype: A much larger clonotype is one base distant, so this may be a read error. The chain joins TRBV6-2 or TRBV6-3 to TRBJ2-7, with 11 bases matching TRBD1. Germline assignment: CDR1 MNHEY and CDR2 SVGEGT. The CDR3 is 16 residues long. The CDR3 nucleotides read TGTGCCAGCGGTTATTGGACAGGGGGCAGCTCCTACGAGCAGTACTTC. Residues: CASGYWTGGSSYEQYF.